These T cell receptor beta chains were read from a single sample in a study of OX40 agonist ivuxolimab in advanced cancers. Sequencing used immunoSEQ multiplex PCR; TCRdb keeps in-frame clones, though not all of them. The sample has 60,000 to 75,000 clones, roughly 88% seen once; the top ten hold under 3%. The sample here was CD4+ or CD8+ T cells sorted from blood, taken in a trial of the OX40 agonist ivuxolimab. The receptors come from an adult with an advanced solid tumor such as melanoma, head and neck, liver or kidney cancer. Each CDR3 is given with its conserved first and last residue.

J gene	V gene	CDR3 protein
TRBJ2-5	TRBV28	CASIHGGGQETQYF
TRBJ2-5	TRBV19	CASSPHERGQETQYF
TRBJ2-5	TRBV29-1	CSVDRGLQETQYF
TRBJ2-7	TRBV5-1	CASSFGTGDYEQYF
TRBJ1-1	TRBV6-1	CASSLRLYEAFF
TRBJ1-6	TRBV25-1	CASSADRSYNSPLHF
TRBJ2-2	TRBV2	CASSELGSGELFF
TRBJ1-5	TRBV28	CASSSLGGNQPQHF
TRBJ1-2	TRBV30	CAWSGTDGYTF
TRBJ1-2	TRBV7-2	CASSLNYGYTF
TRBJ2-7	TRBV5-1	CASSFSGGDYEQYF
TRBJ1-4	TRBV28	CASSSPGGNEKLFF
TRBJ1-4	TRBV4-1	CASSPQVVWTGGEKLFF
TRBJ2-5	TRBV30	CAWSLAGGPETQYF
TRBJ2-3	TRBV9	CASSALARGTDTQYF
TRBJ2-7	TRBV12-5	CASGPPRDTYYEQYF
TRBJ2-4	TRBV18	CASSPPAGTSGRDIQYF
TRBJ1-2	TRBV15	CATSPTKTQGVRTF
TRBJ2-7	TRBV30	CAWERQGVYEQYF
TRBJ1-1	TRBV6-5	CASSNGQGATEAFF
TRBJ1-5	TRBV10-1	CASTIRQGRNQPQHF
TRBJ2-2	TRBV7-8	CASSSRNTGELFF
TRBJ2-1	TRBV6-1	CASSGPRGGLVNEQFF
TRBJ1-4	TRBV2	CASSEGNAWAEGEKLFF
TRBJ1-6	TRBV30	CAWNVFGQGNSPLHF
TRBJ2-2	TRBV10-3	CAIMPGGYAGELFF
TRBJ2-5	TRBV5-1	CASSLEGSETQYF
TRBJ1-1	TRBV7-9	CASSTRQGRFSSEAFF
TRBJ1-5	TRBV7-8	CASSLGRGYSGQPQHF
TRBJ1-2	TRBV29-1	CSAARGDGYTF